One sample yielded the 23 T cell receptor beta chains listed below, sequenced in a study of blood T cell repertoires in COVID-19. Produced via immunoSEQ multiplex PCR; TCRdb's table is partial and in-frame only. The table has approximately 150,000 clones, about 88% seen once; the top ten hold more than 2.5%. Sequencing was performed on peripheral blood. These receptors were taken from a human donor with COVID-19, enrolled during active disease. The donor label of this sample is uncertain.

The rearrangement links TRBV5-1 to TRBJ1-5; TRBD1 matches at 7 bases. CDR1 and CDR2 (germline): SGHRS, YFSETQ. V lost 4 bases, J lost 4 bases, and 5 bases stayed unmatched. The CDR3 consists of 14 residues. As DNA, the CDR3 is TGCGCCAGCAGCCCGGGACAGCCAAATCAGCCCCAGCATTTT. Translation gives CASSPGQPNQPQHF.

The chain links TRBV12-3 or TRBV12-4 to TRBJ2-7, with 8 bases matching TRBD1. The junction had 3 bases not matched to a gene; V was cut back by 6 bases and J by 5 bases. CDR3 length: 12 amino acids. For the CDR3, the DNA is TGTGCCAGCAGGGACAGGGTTAACGAGCAGTACTTC. As protein: CASRDRVNEQYF.

Note on this clone: A junction boundary mismatches the germline segment, possibly from a read error. This chain joins TRBV6-5 and TRBJ2-3; TRBD1 might be the D (6 bases). This CDR3 comprises 15 residues. The germline gives CDR1 MNHEY, CDR2 SVGAGI. The CDR3 sequence: CASSHSQGIPDTQYF. The CDR3 nucleotides read TGTGCCAGCAGTCACTCACAGGGTATCCCAGATACGCAGTATTTT.

This sequence joins TRBV6-5 and TRBJ1-5, with a weak D call TRBD1 (5 bases). The length of the CDR3 is 14 residues. CDR1 is MNHEY, CDR2 SVGAGI, per germline. V was trimmed by 2 bases and J by 4 bases, leaving 9 bases between them. As DNA, the CDR3 is TGTGCCAGCAGTTACCGAGACAGAAATCAGCCCCAGCATTTT. Translation: CASSYRDRNQPQHF.

The rearrangement links TRBV10-2 to TRBJ1-2, with TRBD1 matching 7 bases. Per germline, CDR1 WSHSY and CDR2 SAAADI. The CDR3 covers 15 residues. V shed 2 bases, J shed 7 bases, and the junction held 10 bases outside the gene matches. This CDR3 reads CASSELDRPRGGYTF. In nucleotides, the CDR3 is TGCGCCAGCAGTGAGCTGGACAGGCCCCGGGGTGGCTACACCTTC.

V is TRBV5-4 and J is TRBJ1-2; 9 bases agree with TRBD1. The CDR3 has 16 residues. Germline CDR1 is SGHNT and CDR2 is YYREEE (reference sequence). J lost 0 bases, V lost 4 bases, and 7 bases had no gene match. In nucleotides, the CDR3 is TGTGCCAGCAGCGGATCGAGACAGGGGGCTAACTATGGCTACACCTTC. Translating it yields CASSGSRQGANYGYTF.

V is TRBV15 and J is TRBJ1-2; 7 bases are shared with TRBD1. The CDR3 covers 13 residues. CDR1 LNHNV and CDR2 YYDKDF come from the germline V gene (reference sequence). With 1 base clipped from V and 8 bases from J, the junction kept 4 bases outside the gene matches. As DNA, the CDR3 is TGTGCCACCAGCAGAGTACAGGGGAGCGGCTACACCTTC. This gives the protein CATSRVQGSGYTF.

This chain links TRBV2 with TRBJ2-3; D is possibly TRBD2 (6 bases). With 6 bases removed from V and 0 bases from J, the gap between germline ends came to 13 bases. The germline gives CDR1 SNHLY, CDR2 FYNNEI. This CDR3 has 15 residues. This chain's CDR3 is CASSQGRESTDTQYF. In DNA, the CDR3 is TGTGCCAGCAGCCAAGGACGGGAGAGCACAGATACGCAGTATTTT.

The chain couples TRBV5-1 to TRBJ2-3; 8 bases map to TRBD2. Trimming at V came to 5 bases and at J to 2 bases, leaving 7 bases not matched to a gene. Germline values: CDR1 SGHRS, CDR2 YFSETQ. This CDR3 region has 15 residues. CDR3 DNA: TGCGCCAGCAGTGGAAGCGGGGGAAACACAGATACGCAGTATTTT. Amino acid sequence: CASSGSGGNTDTQYF.

This clone was seen a handful of times. The rearrangement uses TRBV27 and TRBJ2-7, with 11 bases lining up with TRBD2. Per the germline V gene, CDR1 is MNHEY and CDR2 is SMNVEV (reference sequence). The junction had 6 bases not matched to a gene; V was cut back by 5 bases and J by 6 bases. This CDR3 has 14 amino acids. CDR3 residues: CASSQTSGGTEQYF. The CDR3 nucleotides are TGTGCCAGCAGTCAAACTAGCGGGGGCACCGAGCAGTACTTC.

This sequence joins TRBV2 and TRBJ2-2; 8 nucleotides match TRBD1. The V gene end was trimmed by 7 bases and the J gene end by 3 bases; junction bases not matched to a gene: 7. Germline loops: CDR1 SNHLY, CDR2 FYNNEI. The CDR3 extends over 15 amino acids. The CDR3 bases are TGTGCCAGCACCTATCAGGGGGCATACACCGGGGAGCTGTTTTTT. Protein sequence: CASTYQGAYTGELFF.

This chain joins TRBV6-5 and TRBJ2-7, with 14 nucleotides matching TRBD2. Germline CDR1 reads MNHEY; CDR2 reads SVGAGI. V lost 6 bases and J lost 7; bases outside the gene matches: 8. The CDR3 extends over 15 amino acids. CDR3: CASSQGLAGAGEQYF. As DNA, the CDR3 is TGTGCCAGCAGCCAGGGACTAGCGGGAGCGGGTGAGCAGTACTTC.

The chain is built from TRBV6-6 and TRBJ1-1; tentative D call: TRBD1 (6 bases). Germline loops: CDR1 MNHNY, CDR2 SVGAGI (reference sequence). Deletions cut 5 bases from V and 4 bases from J, with 17 bases between. This CDR3 is 15 amino acids long. The CDR3: CASSRPQTGFTEAFF. CDR3 nucleotides: TGTGCCAGCAGTCGACCTCAGACAGGTTTCACTGAAGCTTTCTTT.

The chain joins TRBV5-4 to TRBJ2-6, with D possibly matching TRBD1 (6 bases). The CDR3 length is 17 residues. V dropped 7 bases and J dropped 0 bases, with 17 bases sitting between them. Per the germline V gene, CDR1 is SGHNT and CDR2 is YYREEE (reference sequence). CDR3 region: CASQGQLPFSGANVLTF. DNA of the CDR3: TGTGCCAGCCAAGGACAGTTGCCTTTCTCTGGGGCCAACGTCCTGACTTTC.

The J gene is TRBJ1-1, the V gene TRBV5-1; D is possibly TRBD1 (6 bases). Germline V gives CDR1 SGHRS, CDR2 YFSETQ. This CDR3 spans 14 amino acids. Trimming cost V 4 bases and J 5 bases, with 15 bases left between them. This CDR3 reads CASSQRTAATEAFF. CDR3 DNA: TGCGCCAGCAGCCAAAGGACAGCCGCGACTGAAGCTTTCTTT.

The V gene is TRBV7-8, the J gene TRBJ2-7; TRBD2 aligns across 7 bases. The germline CDR1 and CDR2 sequences are SGHVS and FQNEAQ. The CDR3 covers 15 residues. The V segment lost 5 bases and the J segment 2 bases; nucleotides outside the gene matches: 9. The CDR3 sequence: CASSPRGAGPYEQYF. As DNA, the CDR3 is TGTGCCAGCAGCCCACGGGGAGCGGGACCCTACGAGCAGTACTTC.

The J gene is TRBJ1-5, the V gene TRBV19, with D maybe TRBD1 (6 bases). V was clipped by 7 bases and J by 3 bases, with 13 bases between them. The CDR3 runs 14 residues. The germline CDR1 and CDR2 sequences are LNHDA and SQIVND (reference sequence). This CDR3 reads CASNLGQNNQPQHF. The DNA of the CDR3 is TGTGCCAGTAATCTCGGACAGAACAATCAGCCCCAGCATTTT.

The CDR3 bases are TGTGCCAGCAGGCGAACAGGGATAGATGGCTACACCTTC. Translated, it gives CASRRTGIDGYTF. The chain joins TRBV6-5 to TRBJ1-2; TRBD1 is a possible D gene (6 bases). The CDR3 contains 13 residues. The germline gives CDR1 MNHEY, CDR2 SVGAGI. V was cut by 6 bases and J by 6 bases, with 14 bases left in between.

J is TRBJ1-2 and V is TRBV6-5; 7 nucleotides line up with TRBD1. The CDR3 is 16 residues long. Germline assignment: CDR1 MNHEY and CDR2 SVGAGI. Trimming at V came to 0 bases and at J to 9 bases, leaving 13 bases not matched to a gene. The CDR3 sequence: CASSYSLGTAGGSYTF. As DNA, the CDR3 is TGTGCCAGCAGTTACTCCTTGGGGACAGCTGGGGGGAGCTACACCTTC.

V usage is TRBV7-9 and J usage is TRBJ2-7; D is unresolved. V was clipped by 3 bases and J by 0 bases, with 12 bases between them. The CDR3 sequence is 15 residues long. CDR1 and CDR2 (germline): SEHNR, FQNEAQ (reference sequence). The CDR3 DNA is TGTGCCAGCAGCTTCTCCGTGTCGAGCTCCTACGAGCAGTACTTC. Amino acids: CASSFSVSSSYEQYF.

This chain uses TRBV27 with TRBJ1-2; 9 positions agree with TRBD1. There are 17 residues in the CDR3. Germline lookup yields CDR1 MNHEY and CDR2 SMNVEV (reference sequence). The ends lost 8 bases at V and 2 bases at J; junction bases unmatched: 15. This CDR3 reads CASASPGQGGLNYGYTF. The CDR3 nucleotides read TGTGCCAGCGCCTCTCCGGGACAGGGCGGCTTGAACTATGGCTACACCTTC.

J is TRBJ2-7 and V is TRBV27, with TRBD1 matching 10 bases. Trimming cost V 5 bases and J 2 bases; bases outside gene matches: 9. The CDR3 has 16 residues. Germline-derived CDR1 and CDR2 are MNHEY and SMNVEV (reference sequence). CDR3 sequence: CASSPISGTGAYEQYF. The CDR3 bases are TGTGCCAGCAGTCCGATATCCGGGACAGGGGCCTACGAGCAGTACTTC.

The chain has TRBV10-3 and TRBJ2-7; 10 nucleotides align to TRBD1. Germline V gives CDR1 ENHRY, CDR2 SYGVKD. This CDR3 contains 14 residues. Trimming at V came to 4 bases and at J to 3 bases, leaving 3 bases not matched to a gene. CDR3: CAISGGTGDYEQYF. CDR3 bases: TGTGCCATCAGTGGCGGGACAGGGGACTACGAGCAGTACTTC.